This T cell receptor (beta chain) was identified during a study of blood T cells in healthy people across ages. The V end was cut by 2 bases, the J end by 9 bases, with 14 bases between. The germline V gene has CDR1 SGHTA and CDR2 FQGNSA. This CDR3 contains 15 residues. Ten milliliters of peripheral blood were drawn from each donor. Overall study findings and caveats: Possibly, changes in expanded clonotypes were confounded because donor CMV status was unknown.

A second about 7 to 12 cycle PCR used barcoded and J-beta primers. With 12 random nucleotides, a template-switch adaptor tagged each individual cDNA molecule. TCRdb independently ran MiXCR on the 5' RACE reads; one entry per CDR3 protein. Of 650,000 to 1,000,000 distinct CDR3 sequences listed, around 36% are singletons. Of note for this clonotype: Antigen: not known.

This receptor was obtained from a man aged 18-30 years in good health. Sequencing was carried out using blood. J is TRBJ1-6 and V is TRBV7-2, with D unclear. The DNA for the CDR3 is TGTGCCAGCAGCTTATCCCCTGGGGTGGGTTCACCCCTCCACTTT. Protein: CASSLSPGVGSPLHF.